These T cell receptor beta chains were read from a single sample in a study of blood T cell repertoires in COVID-19. TCRdb's copy holds only in-frame clones and misses some; the assay was immunoSEQ multiplex PCR. The data hold about 270,000 clones, with approximately 86% observed a single time. The sample consisted of PBMCs or T cells enriched from blood (not recorded which). The source of these receptors is a woman under 30 who had recovered from COVID-19. CDR3s include the opening cysteine and the closing phenylalanine or tryptophan. The order of the fields is V gene, J gene, D gene, CDR3 DNA, CDR3 protein. The D gene is left open where the match is weak.

V: TRBV21-1
J: TRBJ1-5
D: .
DNA: TGTGCCAGCAGCGCGTCCAGGGGTCATGGCAATCAGCCCCAGCATTTT
CDR3: CASSASRGHGNQPQHF

V: TRBV18
J: TRBJ1-2
D: .
DNA: TGTGCCAGCTCACTAGCTAACTATGGCTACACCTTC
CDR3: CASSLANYGYTF

V: TRBV7-8
J: TRBJ1-1
D: .
DNA: TGTGCCAGCAGCTCCTGGACAGACCAGAACACTGAAGCTTTCTTT
CDR3: CASSSWTDQNTEAFF

V: TRBV19
J: TRBJ1-3
D: .
DNA: TGTGCCAGTAGTATGGTCCCGACGGGAGGAAACACCATATATTTT
CDR3: CASSMVPTGGNTIYF

V: TRBV2
J: TRBJ2-5
D: .
DNA: TGTGCCAGCAGTGAATGGCCCGGGGAGACCCAGTACTTC
CDR3: CASSEWPGETQYF

V: TRBV19
J: TRBJ1-2
D: TRBD1
DNA: TGTGCCAGTAGTACCCAGCAGGGGGTAGGAGGACACACCTTC
CDR3: CASSTQQGVGGHTF

V: TRBV6-5
J: TRBJ2-2
D: .
DNA: TGTGCCAGCAGGGATGACAGGAACACCGGGGAGCTGTTTTTT
CDR3: CASRDDRNTGELFF

V: TRBV19
J: TRBJ1-2
D: TRBD1
DNA: TGTGCCAGTAGTACCCAGACAGGGGAGGCATCTGGGCATGGCTACACCTTC
CDR3: CASSTQTGEASGHGYTF

V: TRBV9
J: TRBJ2-1
D: TRBD2
DNA: TGTGCCAGCAGCGCCTCCGGGACTAGCGGGTATAATGAGCAGTTCTTC
CDR3: CASSASGTSGYNEQFF

V: TRBV30
J: TRBJ2-1
D: TRBD1
DNA: TGTGCCTGGAGTGTGGGGACAGGGTTTGAGCAGTTCTTC
CDR3: CAWSVGTGFEQFF

V: TRBV3-1/TRBV3-2
J: TRBJ2-5
D: TRBD2
DNA: TGTGCCAGCAGCCAAGATTGGAGCGGGGGATACCAAGAGACCCAGTACTTC
CDR3: CASSQDWSGGYQETQYF

V: TRBV7-2
J: TRBJ2-5
D: TRBD2
DNA: TGTGCCAGCAGCACCGCCGGGACTAGTATGGAGACCCAGTACTTC
CDR3: CASSTAGTSMETQYF

V: TRBV7-9
J: TRBJ2-3
D: TRBD1
DNA: TGTGCCAGCAGCACGGGACAGCCTCTCACAGATACGCAGTATTTT
CDR3: CASSTGQPLTDTQYF

V: TRBV10-2
J: TRBJ2-1
D: .
DNA: TGCGCCAGCAGGGTCGGGTCTACCAACAATGAGCAGTTCTTC
CDR3: CASRVGSTNNEQFF

V: TRBV3-1/TRBV3-2
J: TRBJ1-3
D: TRBD1
DNA: TGTGCCAGCAGCCAACTCTTGCGGGACAGGCATCTTGGAAACACCATATATTTT
CDR3: CASSQLLRDRHLGNTIYF

V: TRBV27
J: TRBJ1-1
D: .
DNA: TGTGCCAGCAGTTCGACAGTTTTTATAACTGAAGCTTTCTTT
CDR3: CASSSTVFITEAFF